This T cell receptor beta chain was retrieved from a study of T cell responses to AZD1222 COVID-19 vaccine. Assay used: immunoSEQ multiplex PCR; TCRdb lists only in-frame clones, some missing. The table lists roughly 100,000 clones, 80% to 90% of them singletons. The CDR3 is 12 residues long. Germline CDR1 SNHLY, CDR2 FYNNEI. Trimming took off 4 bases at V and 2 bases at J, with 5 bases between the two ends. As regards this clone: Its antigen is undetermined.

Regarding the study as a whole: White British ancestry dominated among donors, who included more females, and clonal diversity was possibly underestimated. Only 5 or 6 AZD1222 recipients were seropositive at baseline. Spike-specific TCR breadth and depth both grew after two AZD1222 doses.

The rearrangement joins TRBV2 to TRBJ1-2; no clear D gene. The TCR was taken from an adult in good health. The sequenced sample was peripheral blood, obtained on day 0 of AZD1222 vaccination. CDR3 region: CASSVENYGYTF. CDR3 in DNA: TGTGCCAGCAGTGTAGAGAACTATGGCTACACCTTC.